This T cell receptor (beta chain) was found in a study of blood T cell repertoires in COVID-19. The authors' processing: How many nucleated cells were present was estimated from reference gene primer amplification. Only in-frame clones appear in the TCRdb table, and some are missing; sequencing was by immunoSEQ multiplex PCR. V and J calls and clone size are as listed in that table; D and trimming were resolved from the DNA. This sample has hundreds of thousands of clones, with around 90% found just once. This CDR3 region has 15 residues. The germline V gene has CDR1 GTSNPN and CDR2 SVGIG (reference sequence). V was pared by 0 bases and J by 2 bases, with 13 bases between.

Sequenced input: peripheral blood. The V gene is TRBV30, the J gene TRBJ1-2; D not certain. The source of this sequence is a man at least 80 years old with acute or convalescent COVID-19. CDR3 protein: CAWSVSLKLNYGYTF. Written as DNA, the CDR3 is TGTGCCTGGAGTGTCTCACTCAAATTAAACTATGGCTACACCTTC.